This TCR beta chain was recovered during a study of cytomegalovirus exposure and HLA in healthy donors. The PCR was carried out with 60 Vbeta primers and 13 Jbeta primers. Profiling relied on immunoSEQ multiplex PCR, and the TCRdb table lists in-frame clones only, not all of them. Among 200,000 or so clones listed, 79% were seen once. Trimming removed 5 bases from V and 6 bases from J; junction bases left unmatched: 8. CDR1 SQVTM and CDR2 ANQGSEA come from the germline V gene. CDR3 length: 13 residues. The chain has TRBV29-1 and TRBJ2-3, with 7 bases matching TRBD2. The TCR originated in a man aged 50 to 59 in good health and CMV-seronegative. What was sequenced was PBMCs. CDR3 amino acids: CSVMGRVADTQYF. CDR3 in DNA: TGCAGCGTTATGGGGAGGGTCGCGGATACGCAGTATTTT.